This T cell receptor (beta chain) was sequenced in a study of Ad26.COV2.S vaccination and SARS-CoV-2 variants. Whole-study context: Ad26.COV2.S given intramuscularly, once or twice 56 days apart. Study-wide results and caveats: People given the vaccine had a wider spike-specific TCR breadth than placebo recipients did.

Specified treatment: around 19 received Ad26.COV2.S at low or high dose, single or two shots; about 5 received placebo; per-sample allocation not given. Day 63 after the first injection of vaccine or placebo was the sampling time. In germline, CDR1 is LNHNV, CDR2 YYDKDF (reference sequence). Trimming shortened V by 3 bases and J by 4 bases, and 15 bases separated the two germline ends. The CDR3 totals 15 residues. In the case of this clone: Antigen specificity is unknown.

Profiled with immunoSEQ multiplex PCR; TCRdb holds only in-frame clones, not every one. The data contain about 330,000 clones, roughly 88% of them seen just once; the ten biggest clones take up approximately 5%. The genes are TRBV15 and TRBJ1-2; D possibly corresponds to TRBD1 (5 bases). The sequence was obtained from a person aged 18-65 years who received the Ad26.COV2.S COVID-19 vaccine or a placebo. The sample here was peripheral blood, taken in a trial of Ad26.COV2.S vaccine versus placebo. In DNA, the CDR3 is TGTGCCACCAGCAGCGGGGCCCTTATACCCTATGGCTACACCTTC. It encodes CATSSGALIPYGYTF.